The 29 T cell receptor beta chains given below trace back to one sample, sequenced in a study of blood T cell repertoires in COVID-19. Generated by immunoSEQ multiplex PCR, the TCRdb table keeps only in-frame clones and is missing some. The data show about 150,000 clones, around 87% seen once. The sample consisted of peripheral blood. These receptor sequences come from a man of 80 years or more with acute or convalescent COVID-19.

The V gene is TRBV21-1, the J gene TRBJ2-7; the listed D gene, TRBD2, was not tested against the DNA. TRBV21-1 is designated a pseudogene. CDR3 length: 17 residues. The chain's CDR3 is CASSKVPSPSGNYEQYF. In DNA form, the CDR3 reads TGTGCCAGCAGCAAAGTCCCATCCCCTAGCGGGAACTACGAGCAGTACTTC.

This chain connects TRBV4-2 to TRBJ1-1; a weak D match, TRBD1 (5 bases). V dropped 4 bases and J dropped 6 bases, with 12 bases sitting between them. This CDR3 has 13 residues. Germline V gene sequence: CDR1 LGHNA, CDR2 YNFKEQ. The CDR3: CASSLQGASEAFF. CDR3 DNA: TGTGCCAGCAGCCTCCAGGGTGCTTCTGAAGCTTTCTTT.

The chain joins TRBV19 to TRBJ2-4, with D possibly being TRBD2 (6 bases). This CDR3 spans 14 amino acids. CDR1 is LNHDA and CDR2 is SQIVND in the germline V gene (reference sequence). The V end lost 11 bases, the J end lost 0 bases, and 14 bases lay between the germline ends. This CDR3 reads CASGGGLAKNIQYF. The CDR3 DNA reads as TGTGCCTCGGGCGGAGGGTTAGCCAAAAACATTCAGTACTTC. The full variable domain, rest sourced from reference TRBV19 and TRBJ2-4, is DGGITQSPKYLFRKEGQNVTLSCEQNLNHDAMYWYRQDPGQGLRLIYYSQIVNDFQKGDIAEGYSVSREKKESFPLTVTSAQKNPTAFYLCASGGGLAKNIQYFGAGTRLSVL.

The chain has TRBV18 and TRBJ2-2; TRBD2 is a possible D gene (6 bases). Trimming stripped 3 bases from V and 6 bases from J, with 14 bases between. There are 15 residues in the CDR3. Germline CDR1 reads KGHSH; CDR2 reads LQKENI. DNA for the CDR3: TGTGCCAGCTCACCGACTAGTTTCGAGGCCGGGGAGCTGTTTTTT. It specifies CASSPTSFEAGELFF. Supplemented by reference TRBV18 and TRBJ2-2, the full variable domain reads NAGVMQNPRHLVRRRGQEARLRCSPMKGHSHVYWYRQLPEEGLKFMVYLQKENIIDESGMPKERFSAEFPKEGPSILRIQQVVRGDSAAYFCASSPTSFEAGELFFGEGSRLTVL.

In this sample, this clone turned up once. CDR3 protein: CSVTDYLAGEQFF. CDR3 DNA: TGCAGCGTTACTGACTATTTGGCGGGTGAGCAGTTCTTC. The V and J genes are TRBV29-1 and TRBJ2-1; TRBD2 might be the D (5 bases). Germline V gene sequence: CDR1 SQVTM, CDR2 ANQGSEA. The CDR3 consists of 13 residues. V was pared by 5 bases and J by 9 bases, with 17 bases between.

This chain joins TRBV19 and TRBJ2-7; TRBD1 might be the D (6 bases). This CDR3 contains 13 residues. V lost 8 bases, J lost 2 bases, and 13 bases lay in between. Germline-derived CDR1 and CDR2 are LNHDA and SQIVND (reference sequence). As DNA, the CDR3 is TGTGCCAGTTCCGGGACACCAACCTACGAGCAGTACTTC. Translating gives CASSGTPTYEQYF.

The rearrangement links TRBV6-5 to TRBJ2-7, with unresolved D. V was pared by 7 bases and J by 6 bases, with 7 bases between. Germline V lookup: CDR1 MNHEY, CDR2 SVGAGI. This CDR3 has 10 amino acids. The CDR3 nucleotides are TGTGCCAGCAACGGAGTCGAGCAGTACTTC. As protein: CASNGVEQYF.

The chain couples TRBV5-8 to TRBJ2-3; tentatively, D is TRBD2 (6 bases). The germline CDR1 and CDR2 sequences are SGHTS and YDEGEE. The germline V and J ends were trimmed by 0 bases and 0 bases, with 8 bases remaining between them. The CDR3 contains 15 residues. CDR3 in DNA: TGTGCCAGCAGCTTGGCCGCGGGAAGCACAGATACGCAGTATTTT. Amino acid sequence: CASSLAAGSTDTQYF.

CDR3 protein: CASSPYFGTGNTEAFF. For the CDR3, the DNA is TGTGCCAGCTCACCGTATTTTGGGACAGGGAACACTGAAGCTTTCTTT. V usage is TRBV18 and J usage is TRBJ1-1, with 8 bases aligning to TRBD1. V gave up 3 bases and J gave up 1 base; unmatched junction bases: 7. This CDR3 is built from 16 residues. CDR1 KGHSH and CDR2 LQKENI come from the germline V gene.

V gene TRBV10-3 combines with J gene TRBJ1-3; 7 positions match TRBD1. This CDR3 region has 18 residues. Germline V gives CDR1 ENHRY, CDR2 SYGVKD. V lost 3 bases and J lost 0; bases outside the gene matches: 11. The CDR3 sequence is CAISDKTGFLNSGNTIYF. The CDR3 bases are TGTGCCATCAGTGACAAGACAGGGTTCCTTAACTCTGGAAACACCATATATTTT.

The rearrangement uses TRBV19 and TRBJ1-6, with a tentative D call TRBD1 (5 bases). This CDR3 is built from 20 residues. Germline-derived CDR1 and CDR2 are LNHDA and SQIVND (reference sequence). The ends were cut back, 1 base at V and 0 bases at J, with 19 bases in the middle. The CDR3 DNA follows: TGTGCCAGTAGTATAGCCGGTTGGGGCAGCTCCAGCTCCTATAATTCACCCCTCCACTTT. Protein: CASSIAGWGSSSSYNSPLHF.

A single count supports this clone. V and J are TRBV29-1 and TRBJ2-5; weak D call: TRBD1 (5 bases). CDR3 size: 13 residues. The V and J ends lost 1 base and 2 bases respectively, with 8 bases between them. Germline values: CDR1 SQVTM, CDR2 ANQGSEA. Here the CDR3 DNA reads TGCAGCGTTGAAGTGCAGGGACAAGAGACCCAGTACTTC. Amino acid sequence: CSVEVQGQETQYF.

The chain is built from TRBV15 and TRBJ1-1, with unresolved D. Germline CDR1 is LNHNV and CDR2 is YYDKDF (reference sequence). V was clipped by 0 bases and J by 0 bases, with 11 bases between them. CDR3 length: 16 residues. The chain's CDR3 is CATSRETGRVNTEAFF. The CDR3 DNA reads as TGTGCCACCAGCAGAGAGACGGGTCGCGTGAACACTGAAGCTTTCTTT.

V gene TRBV24-1 combines with J gene TRBJ2-3; a weak D match, TRBD2 (7 bases). The V gene lost 3 bases and the J gene lost 0 bases, with 15 bases spanning the gap. This CDR3 has 17 amino acids. Germline assignment: CDR1 KGHDR and CDR2 SFDVKD. The CDR3 reads CATSDAPRGGSTDTQYF. CDR3 DNA sequence: TGTGCCACCAGTGATGCCCCTAGGGGGGGAAGCACAGATACGCAGTATTTT.

This chain joins TRBV30 and TRBJ1-1; the D gene is possibly TRBD1 (5 bases). This CDR3 is 12 amino acids long. Germline V gene data show CDR1 as GTSNPN and CDR2 as SVGIG (reference sequence). The V end lost 2 bases, the J end lost 5 bases, and 9 bases lay between the germline ends. The CDR3, as DNA: TGTGCCTGGAGTACCGGGGGGACTGAAGCTTTCTTT. Translation: CAWSTGGTEAFF.

The chain joins TRBV9 to TRBJ2-3; possibly TRBD1 for D (7 bases). V lost 4 bases and J 11 bases, leaving 20 bases between the germline ends. CDR3 length: 14 residues. Germline V gives CDR1 SGDLS, CDR2 YYNGEE. CDR3 coding DNA: TGTGCCAGCAGCCCCAGGGTTGGGCAGGGGGGGCAGTATTTT. Protein product: CASSPRVGQGGQYF.

The chain recombines TRBV7-9 with TRBJ2-3; no clear D gene. Germline CDR1 and CDR2: SEHNR and FQNEAQ (reference sequence). With 5 bases removed from V and 2 bases from J, the gap between germline ends came to 14 bases. The CDR3 extends over 15 amino acids. In DNA, the CDR3 is TGTGCCAGCAGCCACCAATTTAGCCCCACAGATACGCAGTATTTT. Translated: CASSHQFSPTDTQYF.

The rearrangement joins TRBV7-7 to TRBJ2-3, with 12 bases lining up with TRBD2. With 5 bases clipped from V and 4 bases from J, the junction kept 4 bases outside the gene matches. In germline, CDR1 is SSHAT, CDR2 FNYEAQ (reference sequence). CDR3 length: 15 amino acids. Here the CDR3 DNA reads TGTGCCAGCAGCGCGACTAGCGGGAGCCCAGATACGCAGTATTTT. Amino acid sequence: CASSATSGSPDTQYF.

The rearrangement uses TRBV29-1 and TRBJ1-1; D remains ambiguous. Germline CDR1 is SQVTM and CDR2 is ANQGSEA. V dropped 7 bases and J dropped 1 base, with 10 bases sitting between them. This CDR3 region has 12 residues. CDR3 bases: TGCAGCGCCCGCCCGGGGAACACTGAAGCTTTCTTT. Its protein product is CSARPGNTEAFF.

This chain joins TRBV28 and TRBJ2-7; a possible D gene is TRBD1 (6 bases). CDR1 MDHEN and CDR2 SYDVKM come from the germline V gene. V was pared by 4 bases and J by 2 bases, with 12 bases between. This CDR3 region has 14 residues. The CDR3 DNA reads TGTGCCAGCAGTTCCGGGACACCCACCTACGAGCAGTACTTC. This gives the protein CASSSGTPTYEQYF.

The rearrangement links TRBV2 to TRBJ1-5; D is unresolved. The CDR3 has 13 amino acids. Germline V gene lookup returns CDR1 SNHLY and CDR2 FYNNEI. Trimming stripped 7 bases from V and 6 bases from J, with 13 bases between. CDR3 in amino acids: CASTRQVSQPQHF. As DNA, the CDR3 is TGTGCCAGCACTCGGCAGGTGAGTCAGCCCCAGCATTTT. The full variable domain, completed using reference TRBV2 and TRBJ1-5, is EPEVTQTPSHQVTQMGQEVILRCVPISNHLYFYWYRQILGQKVEFLVSFYNNEISEKSEIFDDQFSVERPDGSNFTLKIRSTKLEDSAMYFCASTRQVSQPQHFGDGTRLSIL.

This sequence joins TRBV15 and TRBJ2-7, with 9 bases matching TRBD2. Unmatched junction bases numbered 7, after V lost 0 bases and J lost 7 bases. CDR3 size: 15 residues. In germline, CDR1 is LNHNV, CDR2 YYDKDF (reference sequence). The CDR3 spells CATSRDLAGGLEQYF. The CDR3 bases are TGTGCCACCAGCAGAGATCTGGCGGGAGGGCTTGAGCAGTACTTC.

The chain has TRBV18 and TRBJ1-1; no firm D call. The CDR3 spans 13 residues. The germline V gene has CDR1 KGHSH and CDR2 LQKENI. V was clipped by 2 bases and J by 2 bases, with 6 bases between them. CDR3 amino acids: CASSPNLNTEAFF. CDR3 bases: TGTGCCAGCTCACCAAATCTAAACACTGAAGCTTTCTTT.

The rearrangement joins TRBV3-1 (or the pseudogene TRBV3-2) to TRBJ1-5; TRBD1 matches 7 bases. Germline lookup yields CDR1 LGHDT and CDR2 YNNKEL (reference sequence). The CDR3 spans 14 residues. Trimming cost V 8 bases and J 7 bases; bases outside gene matches: 11. The CDR3 bases are TGTGCCAGCTCGGCCGAAACAGGGGACCAGCCCCAGCATTTT. It encodes CASSAETGDQPQHF.

The J gene is TRBJ2-1, the V gene TRBV9, with 9 nucleotides matching TRBD1. V shed 4 bases and J 5 bases; nucleotides not matched to a gene: 7. Germline-derived CDR1 and CDR2 are SGDLS and YYNGEE. The CDR3 length is 15 residues. The chain's CDR3 is CASSTRDRVDNEQFF. As DNA, the CDR3 is TGTGCCAGCAGCACCCGGGACAGGGTTGACAATGAGCAGTTCTTC. The variable domain in full, with the rest retrieved from reference TRBV9 and TRBJ2-1, is DSGVTQTPKHLITATGQRVTLRCSPRSGDLSVYWYQQSLDQGLQFLIQYYNGEERAKGNILERFSAQQFPDLHSELNLSSLELGDSALYFCASSTRDRVDNEQFFGPGTRLTVL.

The V and J genes are TRBV4-1 and TRBJ1-5; 8 nucleotides match TRBD1. The trim removed 4 bases at V and 0 bases at J, leaving 11 bases unmatched. This CDR3 has 18 amino acids. The germline V gene has CDR1 MGHRA and CDR2 YSYEKL. The CDR3 region is CASSRETTGGNSNQPQHF. CDR3 coding DNA: TGCGCCAGCAGCCGAGAAACTACAGGGGGAAATAGCAATCAGCCCCAGCATTTT.

This clone has just a few counts. J is TRBJ1-2 and V is TRBV23-1; 7 bases are a match to TRBD1. TRBV23-1 is reported as an ORF; its role is uncertain. J lost 8 bases, V lost 0 bases, and 27 bases had no gene match. The CDR3 has 21 residues. The CDR3 coding sequence is TGCGCCAGCAGTCAATCCGGTAGGGGGGCCCCGGTTGATAAGGGGGCGGAAGGCTACACCTTC. It specifies CASSQSGRGAPVDKGAEGYTF.

As to this clone: The same CDR3 is also encoded by other DNA sequences in this sample. The rearrangement uses TRBV9 and TRBJ2-1; TRBD2 is a possible D gene (6 bases). V was clipped by 0 bases and J by 1 base, with 8 bases between them. The CDR3 loop spans 15 amino acids. Germline V CDR1 and CDR2: SGDLS, YYNGEE. CDR3 residues: CASSVGSGSYNEQFF. CDR3 nucleotide sequence: TGTGCCAGCAGCGTAGGGAGCGGGTCCTACAATGAGCAGTTCTTC.

Here the CDR3 DNA reads TGTGCCAGCAGCTTGGGAGGGGTGATTTACAATGAGCAGTTCTTC. Its protein product is CASSLGGVIYNEQFF. V and J are TRBV7-9 and TRBJ2-1; 7 bases line up with TRBD2. V shed 3 bases, J shed 4 bases, and the junction held 6 bases outside the gene matches. Germline loops: CDR1 SEHNR, CDR2 FQNEAQ (reference sequence). This CDR3 has 15 amino acids.